The entry below describes one T cell receptor (beta chain). What it recognizes is unknown. Only in-frame clones appear in the TCRdb table, and some are missing; sequencing was by immunoSEQ multiplex PCR. The sample records about 140,000 clones, 60% to 85% being singletons. The data derive from a study of cytotoxic CD8 clonotypes in ibrutinib-treated CLL. The wider study: Recorded responses included approximately 24 partial and 2 complete; following median roughly 70 months, roughly 15 stayed remitted and roughly twelve progressed.

Notes on the study in general: Higher clonality was seen at ibrutinib response and a return toward baseline at progression.

V lost 5 bases to trimming and J lost 2 bases, with 17 bases between them. The CDR3 runs 16 residues. Germline-derived CDR1 and CDR2 are SGHTA and FQGNSA. The sequence was obtained from a human donor with chronic lymphocytic leukemia. The V gene is TRBV7-2, the J gene TRBJ2-3, with D perhaps given as TRBD1 or TRBD2 (6 bases each). The sequencing here drew on PBMCs, taken after 24 months of ibrutinib treatment. Here the CDR3 DNA reads TGTGCCAGCAGCCCCGCTAGGGGGGCCTACACAGATACGCAGTATTTT. As protein: CASSPARGAYTDTQYF.